The rows below give T cell receptor beta chains drawn from one sample of a study of molecular identifiers for immune sequencing clone quantification. TCRdb processed the PCR reads anew with MiXCR; each CDR3 protein has one entry. Counted here are around 82,000 distinct CDR3 sequences, around 20% occurring once; the ten biggest clones make up 0.75% to 0.95%. The source material was naive CD8+ T cells from blood, with Jurkat cell RNA spiked in. Every receptor here comes from a human donor in good health. Some libraries in this study had Jurkat cell RNA spiked in. Each CDR3 is given with its conserved first and last residue. The order of the fields is J gene, V gene, clone size, CDR3 protein. Only part of the rows carry a size: once, few, many, or a class if the clone is expanded.

TRBJ1-1	TRBV30	many	CAWSPPGGAFF
TRBJ1-1	TRBV6-2/TRBV6-3	many	CASRPQGLYAMNTEAFF
TRBJ2-5	TRBV4-3	few	CASSQEVWGPQETQYF
TRBJ1-1	TRBV20-1	NA	CSAREGGGTEAFF
TRBJ2-4	TRBV18	many	CASTPDAGLAKNIQYF
TRBJ1-1	TRBV5-8	many	CASTFLPGFVTNTEAFF
TRBJ2-3	TRBV28	many	CASSLLTPGGRTDTQYF
TRBJ2-1	TRBV7-8	many	CASSLVRNEQFF
TRBJ2-7	TRBV9	many	CASSVDTGVSYEQYF
TRBJ2-1	TRBV29-1	few	CSVVRQPGEQFF
TRBJ1-1	TRBV7-9	NA	CASSSGGTEAFF
TRBJ2-7	TRBV27	many	CASSKQGANEQYF
TRBJ2-1	TRBV7-9	NA	CASNPEPTGTSAYNEQFF